This TCR beta chain was retrieved from a study of human T cells and chemical hapten exposure. On the study more broadly: Sensitizing treatment utilized 2% DPC over a 2 cm by 2 cm portion of upper inner arm skin. General study results and limits: DPC sensitization did not alter TCRs above 1 in 1000 frequency.

Stated time point: patch test 2, 6 weeks after DPC sensitization. Treatment noted: therapeutic diphenylcyclopropenone sensitization with weekly scalp DPC. The V end was cut by 11 bases, the J end by 0 bases, with 14 bases between. Germline V gene lookup returns CDR1 WNHNN and CDR2 SYGVQD (reference sequence). This CDR3 contains 14 residues. This clonotype came up many times. Its antigen is unidentified. TCRdb redid the calling of the RACE reads with MiXCR, one entry per CDR3 protein. The table lists more than 90,000 distinct CDR3 sequences, about an eighth of them singletons. The sequences come from whole blood, collected in connection with sensitization to the hapten diphenylcyclopropenone (DPC). This clonotype was sampled from a woman aged 40-49 years with alopecia areata. Some clones in this sample may be carry-over from other donors' samples. J is TRBJ2-4 and V is TRBV10-1; unclear D gene. The CDR3 reads CACGPTGAKNIQYF. The CDR3 DNA is TGCGCCTGCGGACCGACGGGAGCCAAAAACATTCAGTACTTC.